This TCR beta chain was observed in a study of cytomegalovirus exposure and HLA in healthy donors. Across the whole study: Early released data comprised tens of millions of unique TCRs from HLA-typed donors. Regarding the study as a whole: CMV serostatus stood as the only immune exposure information on hand. Accurate predictions that matched the HLA-A and HLA-B alleles of most subjects were reportedly made from TCR beta sequences.

On this clone: Its antigen is not identified.

This CDR3 comprises 13 residues. The V gene's germline CDR1 is ENHRY and CDR2 SYGVKD. The J segment lost 5 bases and the V segment lost 10 bases, leaving 7 bases of the junction unmatched. The PCR used 60 Vbeta and 13 Jbeta primers. Only in-frame clones appear in the TCRdb table, and some are missing; sequencing was by immunoSEQ multiplex PCR. This table holds about 120,000 clones, 75% found once. The sample was PBMCs. The gene calls are TRBV10-3 and TRBJ1-5, with TRBD1 matching 8 bases. The sequence derives from a woman aged 40 to 50 in good health and CMV-seropositive. The CDR3 DNA reads TGTGCCACGGGACAGGTGGACGATCAGCCCCAGCATTTT. Its translation is CATGQVDDQPQHF.